This T cell receptor beta chain was retrieved from a study of blood T cell repertoires in COVID-19. Study overall: Whether acute or convalescent, the COVID-19 samples came from the United States, Italy and Spain. T cells, B-cell-depleted T cells, or PBMCs provided the cDNA or gDNA that served as material.

Original data processing: Amplification with reference gene primers provided the estimates of nucleated cell counts. Some clones are missing from TCRdb's copy, which holds only in-frame ones; the method was immunoSEQ multiplex PCR. D and trimming come from the DNA, and the V and J calls and clone size come from that table. The sample lists about 240,000 clones, 70% to 85% seen once, with 3.3% in the top ten. The CDR3 has 15 amino acids. Trimming stripped 6 bases from V and 4 bases from J, with 19 bases between. The V gene's germline CDR1 is LNHDA and CDR2 SQIVND (reference sequence). Sequenced sample: peripheral blood. This TCR was sampled from an elderly woman with acute or convalescent COVID-19. The V and J genes are TRBV19 and TRBJ2-7, with D tentatively TRBD2 (7 bases). This CDR3 reads CASSRGAISEYEQYF. In DNA, the CDR3 is TGTGCCAGTAGCCGGGGGGCGATCAGCGAGTACGAGCAGTACTTC.